Listed below are T cell receptor beta chains from one sample, sequenced in a study of cytotoxic CD8 clonotypes in ibrutinib-treated CLL. Profiled with immunoSEQ multiplex PCR; TCRdb holds only in-frame clones, not every one. Among approximately 100,000 clones listed, 45% to 65% were seen once. The input for sequencing was PBMCs, taken after 24 months of ibrutinib treatment. The receptors come from a human donor with chronic lymphocytic leukemia. CDR3s leave out the opening cysteine and the closing phenylalanine or tryptophan. Each record gives: D gene, V gene, CDR3 protein. The D gene is left open where the match is weak.

- TRBV7-2 ASSLVSVGGSSYNEQF
- TRBV10-2 ASSRAGAGANVLT
- TRBV11-3 ASSVNYGTGDTQY
- TRBV9 ASSGRDTTSGNTIY
TRBD2 TRBV5-1 ASRGTSGVTQY
- TRBV21-1 ASSKGRGERPRETQY
- TRBV5-4 ASSRAQGNEQF
- TRBV11-3 ASSESNQPQH
- TRBV30 AWSVLAGYHQPQH
- TRBV19 ASSIGGAQGGYT
- TRBV7-3 ASSLVRASNQPQH
- TRBV9 ASSPEGGRRFSSYNEQF
- TRBV7-2 ASSLAYGSSGNTIY
- TRBV7-2 ASSPRGANTEAF
- TRBV6-5 ASSYKGRREQF
- TRBV5-1 ASSLEGVGGYT
TRBD1 TRBV5-1 ASSLDRTGTAGELF
TRBD1 TRBV19 ATSSGTGFGKLF
TRBD1 TRBV7-2 ASSWGTGEEQY
- TRBV15 ATSRAGVSYEQY
- TRBV7-9 ASTEDANEKLF
TRBD1 TRBV19 ASTQGVSSYNEQF
TRBD1 TRBV5-1 ASSLDPQGVGSGYT
- TRBV6-6 ASSLTAEAF
TRBD2 TRBV10-3 AIKNIAGGNEQF
- TRBV29-1 SVGGAGETQY
- TRBV9 ASSVGTGQYEQY
- TRBV4-3 ASSLDRGMGEQY
TRBD2 TRBV6-1 ASSTSGLGTDTQY
TRBD1 TRBV11-3 ASSPVRGQLYEQY
- TRBV5-1 ASSLTDYTEAF
TRBD1 TRBV4-1 ASSQGDRVPEKLF
TRBD1 TRBV6-5 ASRTGVTEAF
TRBD1 TRBV29-1 SVDKQGGTGVAF
- TRBV7-8 ASGSKKTDSRSTGELF
- TRBV18 ASSPGVSTYEQY
- TRBV11-3 ASSPAGVPYEQY
TRBD2 TRBV11-3 ASSLAETSRSRETQY
- TRBV30 AWANGGAENTEAF
TRBD1 TRBV5-1 ASSNTGAYGYT
- TRBV25-1 ASSEKRPSTDTQY
TRBD1 TRBV7-2 ASSSTGQAYEQY
- TRBV2 ASSAAGGNYGYT
- TRBV11-3 ASSLETGGGREQF
- TRBV9 ASGNRGAATDTQY
TRBD2 TRBV30 AWRRRGGYEQY
TRBD2 TRBV6-1 ASLGDYREQY
- TRBV6-5 ASSYRQGANYGYT
TRBD1 TRBV28 ASSSPGQGTYEQY
- TRBV6-1 ASSARGDEQY
- TRBV5-1 ASSLGRQGRPEAF
- TRBV7-3 ASSFSLGSYGLNEQF
- TRBV7-3 ASSPSPASYEQY
- TRBV5-1 ASSLHSGNVGTEAF
TRBD1 TRBV5-1 ASSGGTGHYEQY